The T cell receptor (beta chain) under discussion was sequenced for a study of T cells in Graves' hyperthyroidism and ophthalmopathy. RNA transcripts served as the template for amplifying TCR beta CDR3 regions. HTBI primers were the set used in a first-round RT-PCR of the TCR CDR3. TCRdb called the multiplex PCR reads again in MiXCR, with one record for every CDR3 protein. Among a few hundred thousand distinct CDR3 sequences, around 16% were seen once, and the ten largest hold roughly an eighth. This clonotype was seen a handful of times. Its antigen remains unidentified. Absent ophthalmopathy progression within 18 months defined stable Graves' hyperthyroidism. The authors took PBMCs from about 9.5 ml fresh peripheral blood. General study results and limits: Most clonotypes that expanded in the thyroid above 0.001 also showed up in blood. Model predictions of ophthalmopathy came a median roughly 6.7 months before onset.

The specimen sequenced was blood. The sequence came from a woman between 18 and 29 years old with Graves' hyperthyroidism.

CDR3: CSVEAEQTPNSGNTIYF. CDR3 DNA sequence: TGCAGCGTTGAAGCTGAGCAGACTCCCAACTCTGGAAACACCATATATTTT. J is TRBJ1-3 and V is TRBV29-1, with D hard to call. Germline V gene sequence: CDR1 SQVTM, CDR2 ANQGSEA. CDR3 length equals 17 residues. Trimming shortened V by 1 base and J by 0 bases, and 16 bases separated the two germline ends.